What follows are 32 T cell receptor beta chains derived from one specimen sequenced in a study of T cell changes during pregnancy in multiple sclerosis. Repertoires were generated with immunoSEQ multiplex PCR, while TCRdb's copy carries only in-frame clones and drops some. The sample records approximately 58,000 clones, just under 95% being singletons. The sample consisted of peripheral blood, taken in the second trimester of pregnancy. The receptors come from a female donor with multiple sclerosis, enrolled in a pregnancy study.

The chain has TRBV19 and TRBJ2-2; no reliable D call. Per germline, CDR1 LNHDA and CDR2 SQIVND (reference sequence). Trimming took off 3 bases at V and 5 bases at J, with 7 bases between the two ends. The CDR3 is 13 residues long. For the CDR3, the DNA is TGTGCCAGTAGTATCCAGGTAACCGGGGAGCTGTTTTTT. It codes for CASSIQVTGELFF.

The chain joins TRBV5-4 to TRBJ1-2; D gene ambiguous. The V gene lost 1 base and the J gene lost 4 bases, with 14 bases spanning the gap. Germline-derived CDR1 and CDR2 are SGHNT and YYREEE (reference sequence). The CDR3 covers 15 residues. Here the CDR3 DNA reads TGTGCCAGCAGCTTGTATCGCTTGGCTTTCTATGGCTACACCTTC. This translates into CASSLYRLAFYGYTF.

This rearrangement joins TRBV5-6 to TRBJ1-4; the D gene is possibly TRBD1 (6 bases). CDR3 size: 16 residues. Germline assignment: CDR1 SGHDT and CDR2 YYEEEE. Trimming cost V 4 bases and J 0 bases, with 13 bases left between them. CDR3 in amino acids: CASSIITGTTNEKLFF. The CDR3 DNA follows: TGTGCCAGCAGCATAATCACAGGGACAACTAATGAAAAACTGTTTTTT.

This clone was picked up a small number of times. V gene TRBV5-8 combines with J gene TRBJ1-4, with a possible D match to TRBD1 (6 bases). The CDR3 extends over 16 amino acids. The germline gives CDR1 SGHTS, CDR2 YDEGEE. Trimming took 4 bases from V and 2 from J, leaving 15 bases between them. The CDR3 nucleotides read TGTGCCAGCAGCCCCGGACAGACCGGGACTAATGAAAAACTGTTTTTT. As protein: CASSPGQTGTNEKLFF.

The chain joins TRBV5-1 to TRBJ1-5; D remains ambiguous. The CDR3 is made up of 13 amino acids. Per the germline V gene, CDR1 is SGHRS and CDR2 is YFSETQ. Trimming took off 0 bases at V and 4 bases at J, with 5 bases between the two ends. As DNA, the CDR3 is TGCGCCAGCAGCTTGGCGGAGAATCAGCCCCAGCATTTT. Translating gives CASSLAENQPQHF.

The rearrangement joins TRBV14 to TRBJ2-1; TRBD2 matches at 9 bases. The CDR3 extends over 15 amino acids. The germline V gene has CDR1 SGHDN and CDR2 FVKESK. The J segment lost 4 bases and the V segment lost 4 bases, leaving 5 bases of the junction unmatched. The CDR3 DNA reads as TGTGCCAGCAGCCCGATGACTAGCGGTTACAATGAGCAGTTCTTC. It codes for CASSPMTSGYNEQFF.

CDR3 amino acids: CASRLERTGSSPLHF. The CDR3, as DNA: TGCGCCAGCAGACTAGAACGGACAGGGTCTTCACCCCTCCACTTT. The J gene is TRBJ1-6, the V gene TRBV4-3, with TRBD1 identical over 8 bases. The J segment lost 9 bases and the V segment lost 6 bases, leaving 10 bases of the junction unmatched. Germline CDR1 and CDR2: LGHNA and YSLEER. The CDR3 length is 15 residues.

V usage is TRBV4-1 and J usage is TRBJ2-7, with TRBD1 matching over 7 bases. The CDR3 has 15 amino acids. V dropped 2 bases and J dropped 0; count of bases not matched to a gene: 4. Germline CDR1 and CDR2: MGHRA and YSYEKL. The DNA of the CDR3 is TGCGCCAGCAGCCAATTACAGGGGAGCTCCTACGAGCAGTACTTC. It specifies CASSQLQGSSYEQYF.

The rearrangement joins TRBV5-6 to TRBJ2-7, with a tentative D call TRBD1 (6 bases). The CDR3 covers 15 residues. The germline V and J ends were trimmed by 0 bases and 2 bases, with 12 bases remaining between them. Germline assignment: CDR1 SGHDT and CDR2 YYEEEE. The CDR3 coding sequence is TGTGCCAGCAGCTTGGGGGCAGGGGCGGCCTACGAGCAGTACTTC. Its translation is CASSLGAGAAYEQYF.

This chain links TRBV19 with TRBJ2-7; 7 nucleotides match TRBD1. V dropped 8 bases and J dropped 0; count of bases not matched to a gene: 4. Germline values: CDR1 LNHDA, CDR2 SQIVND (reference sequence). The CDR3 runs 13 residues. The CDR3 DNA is TGTGCCAGTCGGGACAGAAACTCCTACGAGCAGTACTTC. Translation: CASRDRNSYEQYF.

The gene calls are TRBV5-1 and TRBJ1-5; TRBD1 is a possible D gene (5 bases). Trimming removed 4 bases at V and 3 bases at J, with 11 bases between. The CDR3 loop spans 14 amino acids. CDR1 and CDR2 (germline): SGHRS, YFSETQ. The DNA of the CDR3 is TGCGCCAGCAGCGCGGACGGACACAATCAGCCCCAGCATTTT. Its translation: CASSADGHNQPQHF.

The chain's CDR3 is CASSVMAGGRTNEKLFF. The DNA of the CDR3 is TGTGCCAGCAGCGTGATGGCGGGAGGGCGAACTAATGAAAAACTGTTTTTT. The chain recombines TRBV5-4 with TRBJ1-4; no clear D. The CDR3 is made up of 17 amino acids. With 4 bases removed from V and 1 base from J, the gap between germline ends came to 17 bases. In germline, CDR1 is SGHNT, CDR2 YYREEE (reference sequence).

CDR3 nucleotide sequence: TGTGCCATCAGGGAACAGGGGGCGTATGGGGGCTACACCTTC. Translation: CAIREQGAYGGYTF. The V gene is TRBV10-3, the J gene TRBJ1-2; 9 bases match TRBD1. Germline V gene lookup returns CDR1 ENHRY and CDR2 SYGVKD. J lost 8 bases, V lost 6 bases, and 10 bases had no gene match. The CDR3 length is 14 residues.

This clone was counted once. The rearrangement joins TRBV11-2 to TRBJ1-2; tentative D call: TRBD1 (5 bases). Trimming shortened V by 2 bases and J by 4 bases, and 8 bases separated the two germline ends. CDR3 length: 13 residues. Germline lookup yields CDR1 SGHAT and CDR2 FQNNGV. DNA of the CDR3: TGTGCCAGCAGCTTAACAGGATCCTATGGCTACACCTTC. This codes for CASSLTGSYGYTF.

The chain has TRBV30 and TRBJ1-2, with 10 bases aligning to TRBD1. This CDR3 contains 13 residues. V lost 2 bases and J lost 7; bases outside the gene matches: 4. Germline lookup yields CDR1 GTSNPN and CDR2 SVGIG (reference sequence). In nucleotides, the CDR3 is TGTGCCTGGAGTCGACAGGGGGCGGGTGGCTACACCTTC. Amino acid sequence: CAWSRQGAGGYTF.

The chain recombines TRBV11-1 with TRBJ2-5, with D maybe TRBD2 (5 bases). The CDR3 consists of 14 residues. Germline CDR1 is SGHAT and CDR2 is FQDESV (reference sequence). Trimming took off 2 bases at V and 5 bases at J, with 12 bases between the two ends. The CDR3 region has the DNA TGTGCCAGCAGCTTACAGAGGGCCGCGGAGACCCAGTACTTC. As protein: CASSLQRAAETQYF.

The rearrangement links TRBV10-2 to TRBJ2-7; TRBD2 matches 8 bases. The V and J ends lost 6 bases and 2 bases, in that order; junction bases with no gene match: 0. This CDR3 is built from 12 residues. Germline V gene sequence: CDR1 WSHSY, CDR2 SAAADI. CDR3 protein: CASRLAAYEQYF. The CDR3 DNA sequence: TGCGCCAGCAGACTAGCGGCCTACGAGCAGTACTTC.

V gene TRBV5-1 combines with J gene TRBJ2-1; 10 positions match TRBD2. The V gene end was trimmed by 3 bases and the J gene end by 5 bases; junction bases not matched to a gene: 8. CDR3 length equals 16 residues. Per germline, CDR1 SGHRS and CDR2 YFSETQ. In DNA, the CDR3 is TGCGCCAGCAGCTCCGCAGCGGGAGGGAGTGACAATGAGCAGTTCTTC. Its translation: CASSSAAGGSDNEQFF.

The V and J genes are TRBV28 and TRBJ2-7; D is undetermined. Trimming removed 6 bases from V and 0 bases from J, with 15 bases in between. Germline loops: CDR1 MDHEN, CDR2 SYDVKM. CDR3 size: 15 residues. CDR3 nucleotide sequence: TGTGCCAGCAGCCCTCCCAGGCAGGCCTCCTACGAGCAGTACTTC. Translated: CASSPPRQASYEQYF.

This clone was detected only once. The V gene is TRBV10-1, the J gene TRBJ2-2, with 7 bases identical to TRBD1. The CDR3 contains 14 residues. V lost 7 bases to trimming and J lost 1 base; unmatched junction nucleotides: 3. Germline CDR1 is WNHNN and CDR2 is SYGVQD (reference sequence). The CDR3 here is CASTDRVNTGELFF. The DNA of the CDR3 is TGCGCCAGCACTGACAGGGTGAACACCGGGGAGCTGTTTTTT.

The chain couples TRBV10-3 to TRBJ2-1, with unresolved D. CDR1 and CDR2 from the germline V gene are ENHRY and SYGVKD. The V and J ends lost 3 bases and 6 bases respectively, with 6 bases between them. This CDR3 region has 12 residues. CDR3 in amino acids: CAISELANEQFF. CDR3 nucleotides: TGTGCCATCAGTGAATTGGCCAATGAGCAGTTCTTC.

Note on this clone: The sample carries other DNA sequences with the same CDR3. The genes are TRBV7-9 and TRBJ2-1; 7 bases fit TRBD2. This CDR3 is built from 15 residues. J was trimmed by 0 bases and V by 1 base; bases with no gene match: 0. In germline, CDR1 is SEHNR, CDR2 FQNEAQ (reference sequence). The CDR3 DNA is TGTGCCAGCAGCTTAGGGGGGGGCTCCTACAATGAGCAGTTCTTC. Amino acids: CASSLGGGSYNEQFF.

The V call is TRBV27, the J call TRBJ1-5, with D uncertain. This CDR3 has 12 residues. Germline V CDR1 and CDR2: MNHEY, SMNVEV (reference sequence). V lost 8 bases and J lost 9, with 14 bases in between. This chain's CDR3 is CASRTQRGPQHF. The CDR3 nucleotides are TGTGCCAGCCGAACCCAACGGGGGCCCCAGCATTTT.

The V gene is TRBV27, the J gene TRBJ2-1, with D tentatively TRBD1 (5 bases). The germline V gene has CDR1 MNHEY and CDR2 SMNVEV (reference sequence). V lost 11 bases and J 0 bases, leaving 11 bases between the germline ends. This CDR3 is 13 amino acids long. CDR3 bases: TGTGCCGCCAGGGAAAGCTCCTACAATGAGCAGTTCTTC. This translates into CAARESSYNEQFF.

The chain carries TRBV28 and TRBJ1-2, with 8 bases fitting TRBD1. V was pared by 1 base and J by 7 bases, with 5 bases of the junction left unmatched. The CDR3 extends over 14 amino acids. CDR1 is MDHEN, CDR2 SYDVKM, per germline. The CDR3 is CASSLSGQGLGYTF. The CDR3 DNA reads TGTGCCAGCAGTTTATCCGGACAGGGTCTTGGCTACACCTTC.

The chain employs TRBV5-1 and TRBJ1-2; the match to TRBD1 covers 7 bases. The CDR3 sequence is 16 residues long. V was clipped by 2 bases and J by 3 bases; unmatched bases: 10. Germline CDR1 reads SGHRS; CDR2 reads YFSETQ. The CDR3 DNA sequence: TGCGCCAGCAGCTTTCGGGACAGTTTTAGCTACTATGGCTACACCTTC. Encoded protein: CASSFRDSFSYYGYTF.

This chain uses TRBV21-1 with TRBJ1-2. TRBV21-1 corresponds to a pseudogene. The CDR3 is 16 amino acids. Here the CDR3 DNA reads TGTGCCAGCAGCGGACGAGGTAGGGGGGGTGACTATGGCTACACCTTC. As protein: CASSGRGRGGDYGYTF.

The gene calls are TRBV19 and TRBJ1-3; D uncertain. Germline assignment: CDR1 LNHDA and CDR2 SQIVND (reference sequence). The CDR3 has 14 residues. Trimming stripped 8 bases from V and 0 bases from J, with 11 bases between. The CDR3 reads CASGEQHSGNTIYF. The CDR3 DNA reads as TGTGCCAGTGGCGAACAGCACTCTGGAAACACCATATATTTT. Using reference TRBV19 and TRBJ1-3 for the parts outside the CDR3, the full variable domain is DGGITQSPKYLFRKEGQNVTLSCEQNLNHDAMYWYRQDPGQGLRLIYYSQIVNDFQKGDIAEGYSVSREKKESFPLTVTSAQKNPTAFYLCASGEQHSGNTIYFGEGSWLTVV.

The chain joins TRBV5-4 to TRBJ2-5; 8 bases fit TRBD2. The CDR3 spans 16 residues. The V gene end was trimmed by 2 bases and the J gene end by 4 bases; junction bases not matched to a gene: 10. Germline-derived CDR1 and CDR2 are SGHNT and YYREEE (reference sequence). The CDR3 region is CASSLGLARGVETQYF. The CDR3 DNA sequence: TGTGCCAGCAGCTTAGGACTAGCAAGGGGAGTAGAGACCCAGTACTTC. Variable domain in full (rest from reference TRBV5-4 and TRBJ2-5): ETGVTQSPTHLIKTRGQQVTLRCSSQSGHNTVSWYQQALGQGPQFIFQYYREEENGRGNFPPRFSGLQFPNYSSELNVNALELDDSALYLCASSLGLARGVETQYFGPGTRLLVL.

The CDR3 DNA reads TGTGCCACAGCCCCCGTTCGCTCCTACAATGAGCAGTTCTTC. It translates to CATAPVRSYNEQFF. The chain combines TRBV15 with TRBJ2-1; D is undetermined. Trimming removed 9 bases at V and 0 bases at J, with 12 bases between. Germline loops: CDR1 LNHNV, CDR2 YYDKDF (reference sequence). The CDR3 loop spans 14 amino acids.

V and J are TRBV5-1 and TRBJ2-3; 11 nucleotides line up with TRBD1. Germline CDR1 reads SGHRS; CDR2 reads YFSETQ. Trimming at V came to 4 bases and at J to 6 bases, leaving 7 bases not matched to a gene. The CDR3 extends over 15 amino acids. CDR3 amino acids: CASSIGTGGVDTQYF. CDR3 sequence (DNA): TGCGCCAGCAGCATCGGGACAGGGGGTGTCGATACGCAGTATTTT.

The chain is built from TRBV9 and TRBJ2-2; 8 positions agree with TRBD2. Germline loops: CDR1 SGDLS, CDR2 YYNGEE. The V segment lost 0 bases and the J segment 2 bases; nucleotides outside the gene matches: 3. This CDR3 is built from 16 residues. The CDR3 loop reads CASSVGLAGNTGELFF. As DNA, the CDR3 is TGTGCCAGCAGCGTAGGCCTAGCGGGTAACACCGGGGAGCTGTTTTTT.